This TCR beta chain was identified during a study of siplizumab effects on memory and regulatory T cells (dated by TCRdb to between 2017 and 2020). Context from the whole study: The study examined how the anti-CD2 antibody siplizumab affects alloreactive T-cell subsets in allogeneic mixed lymphocyte reactions built from human PBMCs.

Sorted unstimulated T cells, along with proliferating T cells recovered from mixed lymphocyte reactions, underwent TCRbeta CDR3 sequencing. Fresh whole blood from about ten HLA-typed healthy donors served as the source for isolating PBMCs. To map where alloreactive clones came from, CD4+ non-regulatory T cells in the unstimulated state were FACS-sorted. The library was obtained by the immunoSEQ multiplex PCR assay. Around 94,000 TCR templates per sample were assayed on the deep sequencing platform. Genomic DNA extracted from sorted T cells was used for TCRbeta CDR3 sequencing. Processing in the source paper ran as follows. The R programming language was used for clonal analysis of TCRbeta CDR3 data. Alloreactive CD4+ and CD8+ clones were defined by comparing unstimulated samples with post-reaction CFSE-low samples. Regulatory or non-regulatory origin of alloreactive CD4+ clones was assigned by matching sequences to the sorted unstimulated Treg and non-Treg repertoires. Here the immuneACCESS table is served through TCRdb, limited to in-frame sequences with V and J called. Missing clones are a known gap in these copies; in checked studies unresolved V genes cover under half, and the rest lacks a known reason. V, J and clone size are those of that table, while D and trimming were read from the DNA. The sample table holds about 120,000 clones, of which around 93% were seen once. The top ten hold over 0.15% of the sample.

Note on this clone: What this receptor recognizes is not known. No qualities accompany the bases; no much larger clone lies one base away.

Results and caveats for the whole study, not just this receptor: Because sequences at frequencies below about 10^-5 were poorly captured, only a minor fraction of alloreactive clones could be mapped back to unstimulated subsets. Compared with memory T cells, unstimulated naive T cells appeared more diverse, and naive cells seemed to make a substantial contribution to the alloresponse. The cumulative frequency of alloreactive sequences traceable to unstimulated CD4+ memory T cells was significantly reduced by siplizumab. Of the alloreactive CD4+ clones that could be mapped, the Treg-derived share averaged roughly 73% with siplizumab compared with around 25% in control reactions. Whether proliferating Tregs from siplizumab cultures were suppressive was not functionally confirmed. About 80-97% of proliferating CD4+ or CD8+ clones could not be given a naive or memory phenotype.

The CDR3 contains 15 residues, cysteine and phenylalanine counted. The retained sequence is limited to the CDR3, 45 bases, with the frame set at the first base. This TCR was recovered from a human donor in good health. Sequencing input: non-Treg CD4+ T cells sorted from blood. The intended sense of this specimen's cell subset or site label: FACS-sorted unstimulated CD4+ non-regulatory T cells. The chain was built from TRBV21-1 and TRBJ2-7; the table's D call, TRBD2, has no DNA check behind it. TRBV21-1 constitutes a pseudogene. The sequenced DNA: TGTGCCAGCAGCAAAGTGCCTAGCGGGGGCTACGAGCAGTACTTC. It translates as CASSKVPSGGYEQYF.